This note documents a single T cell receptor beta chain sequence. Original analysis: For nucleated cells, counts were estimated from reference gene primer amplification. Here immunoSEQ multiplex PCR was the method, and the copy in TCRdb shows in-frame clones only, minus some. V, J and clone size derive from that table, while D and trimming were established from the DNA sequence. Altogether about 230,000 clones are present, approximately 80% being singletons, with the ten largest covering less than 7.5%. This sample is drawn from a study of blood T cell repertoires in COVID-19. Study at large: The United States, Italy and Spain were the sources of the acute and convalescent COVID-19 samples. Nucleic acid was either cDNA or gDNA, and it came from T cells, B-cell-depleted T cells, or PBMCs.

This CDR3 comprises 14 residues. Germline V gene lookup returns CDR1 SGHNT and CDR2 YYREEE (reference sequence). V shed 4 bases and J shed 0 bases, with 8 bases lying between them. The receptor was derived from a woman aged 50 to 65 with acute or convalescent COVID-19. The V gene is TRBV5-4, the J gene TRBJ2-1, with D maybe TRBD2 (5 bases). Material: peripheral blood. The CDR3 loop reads CASSRGSSYNEQFF. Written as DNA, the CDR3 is TGTGCCAGCAGCCGGGGTAGCTCCTACAATGAGCAGTTCTTC.